Below, one T cell receptor beta chain is given with its context. This clone was detected ten times or more. The specificity of this receptor is unknown. Per-base quality was not reported, and no clone a single base away is much larger than it. No patient had received any treatment before thyroid surgery. Patient clinical samples collected from the early 2010s to the late 2010s were retrospectively analysed using T-cell receptor beta sequencing. This entry is derived from a study of metastatic and nonmetastatic thyroid tumors (TCRdb year 2020). For the study in its entirety: Repertoires from peripheral blood and from tumor or nodule tissue samples of malignant and benign thyroid patients were compared.

Between the V and J ends, shortened by 4 bases and 11 bases respectively, the junction contains 8 bases. The germline V gene (reference sequence) provides CDR1 LGHDT and CDR2 YNNKEL. The CDR3 numbers 11 residues from cysteine through phenylalanine. Only CDR3 DNA is held: 33 bases, read in frame from base 1. Points the paper makes about the study in general: In both blood and tumor samples, TCR beta diversity was reported to be significantly higher in malignant tumors than in benign nodules.

Receptors were amplified or captured by PCR. Sequencer: Illumina HiSeq 4000. High-throughput sequencing was used to profile the TCR beta-chain CDR3 region of every patient. The original methods were these. A classifier to discriminate distant-metastatic papillary thyroid cancer patients was built from CDR3 differences across clinicopathological groups. Repertoire diversity was assessed with the Shannon index, and tumor-blood repertoire similarity with the Morisita-Horn index. In-frame beta chains were kept once TCRdb had trimmed the public reads at Q25 with fastp and called clones with MiXCR. The V and J calls, along with clone size, are taken from TCRdb and not from the paper's own processing. The sample table lists tens of thousands of clones, about 4% of them with a count of one. Roughly a tenth of the sample rests with the top ten.

This receptor was identified in a female donor with papillary thyroid cancer or a benign thyroid nodule (not recorded which). Some clones in this sample may be carry-over from other donors' samples. The sample was blood. Recombination joined TRBV3-1 with TRBJ2-2; too little of a D gene remains to name it. The nucleotides read TGTGCCAGCAGCCGTCTGTCTGAGCTGTTTTTT. It translates to CASSRLSELFF.